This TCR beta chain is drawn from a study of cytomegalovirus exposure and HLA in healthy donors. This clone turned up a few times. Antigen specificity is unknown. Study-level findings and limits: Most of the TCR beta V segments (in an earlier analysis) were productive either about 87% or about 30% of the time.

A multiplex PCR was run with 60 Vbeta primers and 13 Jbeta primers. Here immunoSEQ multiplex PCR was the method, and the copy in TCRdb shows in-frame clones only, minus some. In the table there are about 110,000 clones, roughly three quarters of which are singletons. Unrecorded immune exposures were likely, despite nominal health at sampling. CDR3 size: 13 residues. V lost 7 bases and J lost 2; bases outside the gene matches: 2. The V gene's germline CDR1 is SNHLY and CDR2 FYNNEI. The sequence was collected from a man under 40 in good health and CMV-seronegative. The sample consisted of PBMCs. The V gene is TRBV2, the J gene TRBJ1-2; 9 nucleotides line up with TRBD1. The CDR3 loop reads CASMGTGNYGYTF. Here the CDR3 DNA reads TGTGCCAGCATGGGGACAGGGAACTATGGCTACACCTTC.